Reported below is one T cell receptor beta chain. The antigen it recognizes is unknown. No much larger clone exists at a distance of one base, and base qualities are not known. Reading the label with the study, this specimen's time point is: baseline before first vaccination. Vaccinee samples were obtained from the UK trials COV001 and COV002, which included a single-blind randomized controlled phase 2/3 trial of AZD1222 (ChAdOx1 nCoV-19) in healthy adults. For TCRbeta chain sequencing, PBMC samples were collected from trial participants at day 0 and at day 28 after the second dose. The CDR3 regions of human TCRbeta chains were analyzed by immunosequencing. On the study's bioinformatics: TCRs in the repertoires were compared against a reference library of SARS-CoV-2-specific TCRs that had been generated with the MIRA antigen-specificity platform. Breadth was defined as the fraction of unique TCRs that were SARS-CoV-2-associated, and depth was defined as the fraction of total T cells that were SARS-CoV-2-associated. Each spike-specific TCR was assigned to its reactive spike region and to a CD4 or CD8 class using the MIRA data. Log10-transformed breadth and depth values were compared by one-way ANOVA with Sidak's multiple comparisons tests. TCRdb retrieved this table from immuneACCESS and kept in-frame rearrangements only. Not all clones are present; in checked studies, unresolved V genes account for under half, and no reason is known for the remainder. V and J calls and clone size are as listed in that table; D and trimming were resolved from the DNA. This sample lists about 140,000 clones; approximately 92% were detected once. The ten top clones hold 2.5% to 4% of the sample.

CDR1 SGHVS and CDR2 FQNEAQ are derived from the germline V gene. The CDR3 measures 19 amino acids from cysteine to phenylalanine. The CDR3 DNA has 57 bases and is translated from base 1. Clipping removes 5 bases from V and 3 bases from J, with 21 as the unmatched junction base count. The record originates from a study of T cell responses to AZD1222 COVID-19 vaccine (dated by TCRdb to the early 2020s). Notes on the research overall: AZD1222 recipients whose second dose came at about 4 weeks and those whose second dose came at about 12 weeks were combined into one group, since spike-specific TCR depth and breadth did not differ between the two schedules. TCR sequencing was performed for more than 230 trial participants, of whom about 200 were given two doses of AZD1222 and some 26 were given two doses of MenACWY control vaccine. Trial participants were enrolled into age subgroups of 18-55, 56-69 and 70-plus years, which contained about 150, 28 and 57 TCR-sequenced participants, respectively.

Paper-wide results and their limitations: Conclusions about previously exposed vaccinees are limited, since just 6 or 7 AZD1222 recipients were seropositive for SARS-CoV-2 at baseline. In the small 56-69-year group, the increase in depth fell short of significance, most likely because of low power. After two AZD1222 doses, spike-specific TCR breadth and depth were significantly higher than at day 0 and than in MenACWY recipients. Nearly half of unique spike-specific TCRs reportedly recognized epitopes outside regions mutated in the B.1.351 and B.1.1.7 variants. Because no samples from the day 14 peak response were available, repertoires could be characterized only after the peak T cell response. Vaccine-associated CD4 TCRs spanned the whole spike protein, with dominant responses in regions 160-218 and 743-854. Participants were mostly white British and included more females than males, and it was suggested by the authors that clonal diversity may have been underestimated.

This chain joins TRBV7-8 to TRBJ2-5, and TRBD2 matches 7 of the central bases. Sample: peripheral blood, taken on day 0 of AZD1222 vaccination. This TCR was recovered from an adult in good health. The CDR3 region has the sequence CASSHQGWRELVAEETQYF. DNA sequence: TGTGCCAGCAGCCACCAGGGTTGGCGGGAGTTAGTTGCGGAAGAGACCCAGTACTTC. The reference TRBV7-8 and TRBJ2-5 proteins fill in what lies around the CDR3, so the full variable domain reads GAGVSQSPRYKVAKRGQDVALRCDPISGHVSLFWYQQALGQGPEFLTYFQNEAQLDKSGLPSDRFFAERPEGSVSTLKIQRTQQEDSAVYLCASSHQGWRELVAEETQYFGPGTRLLVL.